The 10 T cell receptor beta chains below come from one sample, sequenced in a study of neurological immune-mediated disorders. TCRdb itself ran the 5' RACE reads through MiXCR, one entry per CDR3 protein. The sample shows 50,000 to 55,000 distinct CDR3 sequences, around a tenth of them seen only once. Sequencing was done on a sample of PBMCs. These receptors were taken from a man aged 65-85 years with HTLV-1-associated myelopathy (HAM/TSP).

This clonotype was counted many times. V and J are TRBV20-1 and TRBJ2-7, with D perhaps TRBD1 (5 bases). The CDR3 sequence is 14 residues long. From germline, CDR1 is DFQATT and CDR2 SNEGSKA (reference sequence). V lost 6 bases to trimming and J lost 2 bases, with 17 bases between them. CDR3 sequence: CSAGKGRVTYEQYF. CDR3 DNA sequence: TGCAGTGCAGGGAAGGGCAGGGTTACCTACGAGCAGTACTTC.

Worth noting for this clonotype: The DNA is omitted, as the CDR3 cannot be located on it reliably, and the CDR3 follows TCRdb's listing. The CDR3 spells CASSFYICSASPGQTSTDTQYF. The rearrangement links TRBV5-1 to TRBJ2-3; the table's TRBD2 call for D was not verified on the DNA. Looked up from germline, CDR1 is SGHRS and CDR2 is YFSETQ. A total of 22 residues make up the CDR3, ends included.

This clonotype came up many times. This chain joins TRBV3-1 and TRBJ2-3, with 7 nucleotides matching TRBD2. This CDR3 has 14 amino acids. CDR1 is LGHDT and CDR2 is YNNKEL in the germline V gene (reference sequence). V lost 10 bases and J lost 1; bases outside the gene matches: 8. The CDR3 spells CATSKAGGTDTQYF. CDR3 bases: TGTGCCACTTCGAAGGCGGGAGGCACAGATACGCAGTATTTT.

In regard to this clonotype: It may be a read error: a sequence one base away is much more abundant. V gene TRBV20-1 combines with J gene TRBJ1-1; D is unresolved. The CDR3 is 10 amino acids. Looked up from germline, CDR1 is DFQATT and CDR2 is SNEGSKA (reference sequence). CDR3 residues: CSASEWKALF. CDR3 DNA sequence: TGCAGTGCTAGTGAGTGGAAAGCTCTCTTT.

This chain connects TRBV12-5 to TRBJ2-1; D is ambiguous. Germline V gene data show CDR1 as LGHNT and CDR2 as FRNRAP. Deletions cut 5 bases from V and 0 bases from J, with 11 bases between. CDR3 size: 15 residues. The CDR3 bases are TGTGCTAGTGGTCTTGGGCAGAGCTCCTACAATGAGCAGTTCTTC. This encodes CASGLGQSSYNEQFF.

The V gene is TRBV4-3, the J gene TRBJ2-1, with D hard to call. CDR1 LGHNA and CDR2 YSLEER come from the germline V gene. This CDR3 contains 12 residues. V was trimmed by 0 bases and J by 9 bases, leaving 6 bases between them. The CDR3: CASSQDRSEQFF. CDR3 coding DNA: TGCGCCAGCAGCCAAGATCGCAGTGAGCAGTTCTTC.

This clonotype was counted many times. The chain combines TRBV24-1 with TRBJ2-2; perhaps TRBD1 as D (5 bases). The CDR3 is 14 residues long. Germline lookup yields CDR1 KGHDR and CDR2 SFDVKD. Trimming took off 3 bases at V and 6 bases at J, with 10 bases between the two ends. The CDR3 reads CATSDGAYPGELFF. CDR3 nucleotide sequence: TGTGCCACCAGTGATGGGGCTTATCCCGGGGAGCTGTTTTTT.

This clonotype was observed at least ten times. This chain uses TRBV5-1 with TRBJ2-7, with D possibly being TRBD1 or TRBD2 (6 bases each). The CDR3 is 12 amino acids. V lost 4 bases and J 4 bases, leaving 9 bases between the germline ends. The V gene's germline CDR1 is SGHRS and CDR2 YFSETQ. The CDR3 DNA follows: TGCGCCAGCAGCGAGGGGGGATACGAGCAGTACTTC. Its protein is CASSEGGYEQYF.

This clonotype was seen only a few times. This clone may be a read error of a much larger clone one base away. The V call is TRBV28, the J call TRBJ1-1; D is undetermined. Germline V lookup: CDR1 MDHEN, CDR2 SYDVKM. Between the trimmed V and J ends, which lost 5 bases and 12 bases, there was a span of 19 bases. This CDR3 contains 13 residues. The CDR3 is CASSVGWMGATFF. Written as DNA, the CDR3 is TGTGCCAGCAGTGTCGGTTGGATGGGTGCGACTTTCTTT.

At least ten counts were recorded for this clonotype. The CDR3 sequence is CASSRGNEQFF. The CDR3 region has the DNA TGTGCCAGCTCCAGGGGCAATGAGCAGTTCTTC. This chain joins TRBV18 and TRBJ2-1, with a possible D match to TRBD1 (6 bases). Looked up from germline, CDR1 is KGHSH and CDR2 is LQKENI. Deletions cut 6 bases from V and 6 bases from J, with 6 bases between. This CDR3 has 11 residues.